This T cell receptor beta chain was recorded in a study of blood T cell repertoires in COVID-19. The overall study: From T cells, B-cell-depleted T cells, or PBMCs came the material, which was cDNA or gDNA.

Sequencing was performed with immunoSEQ multiplex PCR; in TCRdb, only in-frame clones are kept and a portion is missing. Altogether about 320,000 clones are present, about 82% being singletons, with the ten largest covering approximately 7.9%. Material: peripheral blood. The clonotype comes from a human donor in a cohort sampled during active COVID-19.

The CDR3 region has the DNA TGTGCCAGCAGCTTGGAAGGGGTAGGCGGGGAGCTGTTTTTT. Its protein product is CASSLEGVGGELFF. The chain has TRBV5-6 and TRBJ2-2, with TRBD1 as a possible D gene (5 bases). Germline V lookup: CDR1 SGHDT, CDR2 YYEEEE. The CDR3 sequence is 14 residues long. V was clipped by 0 bases and J by 7 bases, with 10 bases between them.